This note documents a single T cell receptor beta chain sequence. The V and J ends lost 5 bases and 4 bases respectively, with 15 bases between them. CDR1 is LNHDA and CDR2 is SQIVND in the germline V gene (reference sequence). The CDR3 is 15 amino acids. The source of the sample is a study of control samples from healthy donors and cancer patients. The protocol was immunoSEQ multiplex PCR, while the TCRdb copy is restricted to in-frame clones and leaves out a portion. This sample yields tens of thousands of clones, of which roughly nine tenths are seen a single time; approximately 3.9% belongs to the top ten.

V usage is TRBV19 and J usage is TRBJ2-1, with D perhaps TRBD2 (5 bases). What was sequenced was formalin-fixed, paraffin-embedded tissue. The sequence derives from a female donor with melanoma. The CDR3 loop is CASSVGGLTYNEQFF. CDR3 in DNA: TGTGCCAGTAGTGTCGGCGGGCTAACTTACAATGAGCAGTTCTTC.